Listed below are T cell receptor beta chains from one sample, sequenced in a study of regulatory T cells in long-lasting Graves disease. MiXCR was run by TCRdb on the multiplex PCR reads, yielding one entry per CDR3 protein. This sample has roughly 400,000 distinct CDR3 sequences, with approximately 15% found just once. These data also formed part of another study, on T cells in Graves' hyperthyroidism and ophthalmopathy.

Here the sequenced sample was peripheral blood mononuclear cells (PBMCs), taken at new diagnosis, from a patient treated with antithyroid drugs. Source of these receptors: a middle-aged woman with Graves disease. Each CDR3 is given with its conserved first and last residue. D genes are given only for firm matches. Not all rows give a size; the values are once, few, many and, for expanded clones, a class.

TGTGCCGCCGAGGGAACAGACTCCTACGAGCAGTACTTC	CAAEGTDSYEQYF	many	TRBV2	TRBJ2-7	.
TGCGCCAGCAGCTTGGAGGGAGGGAACACTGAAGCTTTCTTT	CASSLEGGNTEAFF	many	TRBV5-1	TRBJ1-1	.
TGTGCCAGTAGTATAGGGACTAGCGGGAGTGCAGATACGCAGTATTTT	CASSIGTSGSADTQYF	.	TRBV19	TRBJ2-3	TRBD2
TGTGCCAGCAACCCGGGACTAGCGGGAGGGAAGTTCTTC	CASNPGLAGGKFF	many	TRBV12-3/TRBV12-4	TRBJ2-1	TRBD2
TGTGCCAGCAGCCTAGACGGGGGAGGGGTTGATACGCAGTATTTT	CASSLDGGGVDTQYF	.	TRBV9	TRBJ2-3	TRBD2
TGTGCCAGCAGCCATAGCGGGAGAGGCAATGAGCAGTTCTTC	CASSHSGRGNEQFF	many	TRBV11-3	TRBJ2-1	TRBD2
TGTGCCAGCAGCTTAGGGGCTAGCGGGAGGGCCAGCGCTAGTTACGAGCAGTACTTC	CASSLGASGRASASYEQYF	many	TRBV7-2	TRBJ2-7	TRBD2
TGTGCCAGTAGTATGGACGGGACTAGCGGGAGGGCCGTGATGTTTTTT	CASSMDGTSGRAVMFF	few	TRBV19	TRBJ2-2	TRBD2
TGTGCCAGTAGTATAGGAGGTCAGGGGGGTACTGAAGCTTTCTTT	CASSIGGQGGTEAFF	.	TRBV19	TRBJ1-1	TRBD1
TGCAGCGTTGAGCCAGGAAGAAACACCATATATTTT	CSVEPGRNTIYF	few	TRBV29-1	TRBJ1-3	.
TGTGCCAGTAGTATAGGTAAGACGGACTACCTCCCCTACGAGCAGTACTTC	CASSIGKTDYLPYEQYF	.	TRBV19	TRBJ2-7	.
TGTGCCAGCAGTTTTCTAGAGGGACAGTACAATGAAAAACTGTTTTTT	CASSFLEGQYNEKLFF	many	TRBV28	TRBJ1-4	TRBD1
TGTGCCAGCAGTTCCGACATCAATGAGCAGTTCTTC	CASSSDINEQFF	many	TRBV12-3/TRBV12-4	TRBJ2-1	.